These 3 T cell receptor beta chains came from one sample sequenced in a study of Ad26.COV2.S vaccination and SARS-CoV-2 variants. Treatment noted: around 19 received Ad26.COV2.S at low or high dose, single or two shots; about five received placebo; per-sample allocation not given. Sampling was performed 63 days after the first vaccine or placebo injection. TCRdb's copy holds only in-frame clones and misses some; the assay was immunoSEQ multiplex PCR. This table holds 400,000 to 450,000 clones, about 90% found once. The specimen was peripheral blood, collected in a trial of Ad26.COV2.S vaccine versus placebo. These receptor sequences come from a person between 18 and 60 years old who received the Ad26.COV2.S COVID-19 vaccine or a placebo.

The rearrangement joins TRBV15 to TRBJ1-5; no firm D call. V was clipped by 0 bases and J by 9 bases, with 6 bases between them. Per germline, CDR1 LNHNV and CDR2 YYDKDF (reference sequence). The CDR3 is 12 residues long. The CDR3 here is CATSRDVAPQHF. The CDR3 region has the DNA TGTGCCACCAGCAGAGATGTCGCGCCCCAGCATTTT.

The gene calls are TRBV28 and TRBJ2-7; 9 nucleotides agree with TRBD2. The CDR3 consists of 18 residues. V was clipped by 7 bases and J by 2 bases; unmatched bases: 18. Germline loops: CDR1 MDHEN, CDR2 SYDVKM. The CDR3 protein is CASTSMGVSGGTTYEQYF. CDR3 DNA: TGTGCCAGCACCTCCATGGGGGTTAGCGGGGGAACTACCTACGAGCAGTACTTC. The variable domain in full, with the rest retrieved from reference TRBV28 and TRBJ2-7, is DVKVTQSSRYLVKRTGEKVFLECVQDMDHENMFWYRQDPGLGLRLIYFSYDVKMKEKGDIPEGYSVSREKKERFSLILESASTNQTSMYLCASTSMGVSGGTTYEQYFGPGTRLTVT.

V and J are TRBV7-2 and TRBJ2-5; D may be TRBD1 (6 bases). The germline gives CDR1 SGHTA, CDR2 FQGNSA. V was clipped by 7 bases and J by 5 bases, with 23 bases between them. The CDR3 runs 16 residues. The CDR3 spells CASKVEVTGSSETQYF. CDR3 bases: TGTGCCAGCAAAGTTGAGGTAACAGGGAGTTCGGAGACCCAGTACTTC.